The 5 T cell receptor beta chains in this list originate from one sample, sequenced in a study of Siglec-9 on CD8 T cells in melanoma. The table came from immunoSEQ multiplex PCR; TCRdb's copy has only in-frame clones and leaves some out. The table records some 37,000 clones, about 86% of them present only once. The sequencing input was Siglec-9- CD8+ T cells sorted from blood. The receptors derive from a human donor in good health.

The chain recombines TRBV10-3 with TRBJ1-1; no firm D call. V was trimmed by 2 bases and J by 6 bases, leaving 10 bases between them. The germline V gene has CDR1 ENHRY and CDR2 SYGVKD. The length of the CDR3 is 13 residues. The CDR3, as DNA: TGTGCCATCAGTGAGGGGTTAGTCCCTGAAGCTTTCTTT. Protein sequence: CAISEGLVPEAFF.

The chain is built from TRBV7-9 and TRBJ1-5; D possibly corresponds to TRBD1 (5 bases). Trimming left V 4 bases short and J 6 bases short, with 10 bases between. The V gene's germline CDR1 is SEHNR and CDR2 FQNEAQ (reference sequence). This CDR3 is built from 13 residues. CDR3 sequence: CASSSGDRQPQHF. The DNA for the CDR3 is TGTGCCAGCAGCTCCGGGGACCGTCAGCCCCAGCATTTT. The full variable domain, its missing parts supplied by reference TRBV7-9 and TRBJ1-5, is DTGVSQNPRHKITKRGQNVTFRCDPISEHNRLYWYRQTLGQGPEFLTYFQNEAQLEKSRLLSDRFSAERPKGSFSTLEIQRTEQGDSAMYLCASSSGDRQPQHFGDGTRLSIL.

The chain joins TRBV18 to TRBJ1-1, with unresolved D. CDR1 is KGHSH and CDR2 is LQKENI in the germline V gene. CDR3 length: 14 amino acids. V was cut by 6 bases and J by 2 bases, with 13 bases left in between. This CDR3 is CASSEDGSNTEAFF. The CDR3 DNA is TGTGCCAGCTCTGAGGACGGGTCCAACACTGAAGCTTTCTTT.

The rearrangement joins TRBV11-3 to TRBJ2-2, with 8 bases that match TRBD1. The J segment lost 5 bases and the V segment lost 5 bases, leaving 7 bases of the junction unmatched. Germline CDR1 is SGHNT and CDR2 is YENEEA. This CDR3 spans 15 amino acids. The CDR3 region is CASSRRTGWTGELFF. The DNA of the CDR3 is TGTGCCAGCAGCCGCAGGACAGGGTGGACCGGGGAGCTGTTTTTT.

The chain uses TRBV11-2 and TRBJ1-1; D is possibly TRBD1 (5 bases). Trimming removed 7 bases from V and 5 bases from J, with 20 bases in between. This CDR3 is 15 amino acids long. Germline CDR1 and CDR2: SGHAT and FQNNGV. CDR3 nucleotides: TGTGCCAGCACCCCCCCGGGACCCAAGAGAACTGAAGCTTTCTTT. The encoded protein is CASTPPGPKRTEAFF.